This T cell receptor (beta chain) was retrieved from a study of blood T cell repertoires in COVID-19. Overall study: Researchers got acute and convalescent COVID-19 samples from the United States, Italy and Spain. The analysed material was cDNA or gDNA that came from T cells, B-cell-depleted T cells, or PBMCs.

Germline-derived CDR1 and CDR2 are MNHEY and SVGAGI. Germline trimming cut 0 bases from V and 3 bases from J; bases unmatched to any gene: 4. This CDR3 is 15 amino acids long. In the original processing: Amplification from reference gene primers served as the basis for estimated nucleated cell counts. Clones were read by immunoSEQ multiplex PCR, and TCRdb kept only the in-frame ones, dropping some. V, J and clone size reflect that table, while D and trimming were determined from the DNA. Here the sample spans approximately 110,000 clones, 80% to 90% being singletons. This receptor was identified in a human donor in a cohort sampled during active COVID-19. The chain links TRBV6-5 to TRBJ2-7; TRBD1 matches 8 bases. The specimen was peripheral blood. This chain's CDR3 is CASSYSVTGGYEQYF. CDR3 sequence (DNA): TGTGCCAGCAGTTACTCGGTCACAGGGGGCTACGAGCAGTACTTC.